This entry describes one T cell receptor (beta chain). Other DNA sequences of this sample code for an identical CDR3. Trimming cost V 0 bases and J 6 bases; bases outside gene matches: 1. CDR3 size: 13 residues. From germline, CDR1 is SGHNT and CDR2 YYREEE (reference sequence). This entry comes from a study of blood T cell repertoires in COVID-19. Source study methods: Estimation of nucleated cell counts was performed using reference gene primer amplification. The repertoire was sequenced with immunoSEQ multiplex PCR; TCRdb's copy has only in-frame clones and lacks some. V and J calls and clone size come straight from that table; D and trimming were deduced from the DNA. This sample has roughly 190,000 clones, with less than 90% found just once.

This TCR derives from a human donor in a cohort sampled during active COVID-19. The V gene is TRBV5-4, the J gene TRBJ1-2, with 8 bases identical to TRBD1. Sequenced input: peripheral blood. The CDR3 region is CASSLAGGDGYTF. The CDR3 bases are TGTGCCAGCAGCTTGGCAGGGGGCGATGGCTACACCTTC.